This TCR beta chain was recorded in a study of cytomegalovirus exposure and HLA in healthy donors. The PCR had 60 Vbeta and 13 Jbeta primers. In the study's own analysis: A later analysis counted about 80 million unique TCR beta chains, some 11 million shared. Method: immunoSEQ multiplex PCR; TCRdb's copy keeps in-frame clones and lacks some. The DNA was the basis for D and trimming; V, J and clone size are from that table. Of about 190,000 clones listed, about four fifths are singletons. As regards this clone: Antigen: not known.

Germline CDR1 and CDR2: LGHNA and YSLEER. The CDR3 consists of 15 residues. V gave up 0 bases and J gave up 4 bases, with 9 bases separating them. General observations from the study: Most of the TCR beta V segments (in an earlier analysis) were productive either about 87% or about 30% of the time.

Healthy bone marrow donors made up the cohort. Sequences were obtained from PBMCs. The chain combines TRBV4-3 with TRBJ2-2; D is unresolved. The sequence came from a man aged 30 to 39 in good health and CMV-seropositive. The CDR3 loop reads CASSQEIHRTGELFF. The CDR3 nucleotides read TGCGCCAGCAGCCAAGAAATACACCGCACCGGGGAGCTGTTTTTT.